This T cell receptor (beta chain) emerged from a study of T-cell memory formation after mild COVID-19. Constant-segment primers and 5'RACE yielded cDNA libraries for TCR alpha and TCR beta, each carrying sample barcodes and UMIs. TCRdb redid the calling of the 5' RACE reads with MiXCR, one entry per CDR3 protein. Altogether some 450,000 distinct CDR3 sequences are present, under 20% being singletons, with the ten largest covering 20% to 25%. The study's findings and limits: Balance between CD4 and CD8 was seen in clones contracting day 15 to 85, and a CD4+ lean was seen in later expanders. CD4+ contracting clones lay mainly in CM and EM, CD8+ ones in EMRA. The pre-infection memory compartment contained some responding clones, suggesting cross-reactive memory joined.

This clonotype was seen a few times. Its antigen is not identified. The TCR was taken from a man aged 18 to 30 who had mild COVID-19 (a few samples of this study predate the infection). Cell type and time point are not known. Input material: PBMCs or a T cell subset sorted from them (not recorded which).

CDR3 DNA sequence: TGTGCCAGCAGTATGAGAGATACGCAGTATTTT. Translation: CASSMRDTQYF. The chain couples TRBV12-3 or TRBV12-4 to TRBJ2-3; no clear D gene. V lost 5 bases and J lost 5, with 5 bases in between. The CDR3 sequence is 11 residues long.